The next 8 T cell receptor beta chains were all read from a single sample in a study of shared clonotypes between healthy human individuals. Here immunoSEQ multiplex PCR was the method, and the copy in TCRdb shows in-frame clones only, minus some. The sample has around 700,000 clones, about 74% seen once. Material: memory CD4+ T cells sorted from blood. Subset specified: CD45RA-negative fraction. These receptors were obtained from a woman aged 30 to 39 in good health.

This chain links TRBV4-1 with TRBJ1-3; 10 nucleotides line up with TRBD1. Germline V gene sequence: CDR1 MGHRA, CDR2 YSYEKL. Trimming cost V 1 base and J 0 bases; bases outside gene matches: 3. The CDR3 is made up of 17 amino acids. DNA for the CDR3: TGCGCCAGCAGCCAAGCGGGGGACAGGGGCTCTGGAAACACCATATATTTT. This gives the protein CASSQAGDRGSGNTIYF.

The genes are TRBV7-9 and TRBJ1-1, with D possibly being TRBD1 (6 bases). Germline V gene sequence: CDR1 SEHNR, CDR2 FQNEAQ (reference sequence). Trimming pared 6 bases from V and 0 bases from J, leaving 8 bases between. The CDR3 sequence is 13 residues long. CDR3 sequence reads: CASRRTVNTEAFF. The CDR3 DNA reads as TGTGCCAGCAGAAGGACAGTGAACACTGAAGCTTTCTTT.

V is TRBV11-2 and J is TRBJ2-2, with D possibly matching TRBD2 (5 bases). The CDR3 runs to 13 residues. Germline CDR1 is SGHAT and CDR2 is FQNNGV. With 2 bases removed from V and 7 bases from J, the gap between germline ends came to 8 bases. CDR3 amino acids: CASSLTEGGELFF. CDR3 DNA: TGTGCCAGCAGCTTAACTGAGGGCGGGGAGCTGTTTTTT.

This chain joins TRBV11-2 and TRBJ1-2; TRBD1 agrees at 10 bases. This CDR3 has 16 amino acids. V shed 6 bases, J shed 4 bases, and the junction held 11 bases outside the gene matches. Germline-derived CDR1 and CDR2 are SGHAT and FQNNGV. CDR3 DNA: TGTGCCAGCAGACAAGTAGGGGGACAGGGGAGCTATGGCTACACCTTC. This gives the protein CASRQVGGQGSYGYTF.

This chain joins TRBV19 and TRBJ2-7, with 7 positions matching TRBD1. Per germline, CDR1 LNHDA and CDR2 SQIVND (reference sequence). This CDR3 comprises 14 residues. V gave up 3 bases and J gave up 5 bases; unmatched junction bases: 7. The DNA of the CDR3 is TGTGCCAGTAGTATCAGCAGGGGGATCGACGAGCAGTACTTC. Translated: CASSISRGIDEQYF.

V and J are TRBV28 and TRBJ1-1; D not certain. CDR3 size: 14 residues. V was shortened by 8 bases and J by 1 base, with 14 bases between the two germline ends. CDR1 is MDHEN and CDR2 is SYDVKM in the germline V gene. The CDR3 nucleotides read TGTGCCAGCGGCAAGACTGACTGGAACACTGAAGCTTTCTTT. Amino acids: CASGKTDWNTEAFF.

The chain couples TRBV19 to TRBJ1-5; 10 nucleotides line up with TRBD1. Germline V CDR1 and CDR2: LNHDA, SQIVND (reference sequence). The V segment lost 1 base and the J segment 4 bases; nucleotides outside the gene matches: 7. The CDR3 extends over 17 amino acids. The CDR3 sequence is CASSIGLGTGANQPQHF. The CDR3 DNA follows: TGTGCCAGTAGTATAGGCCTAGGGACAGGGGCGAATCAGCCCCAGCATTTT.

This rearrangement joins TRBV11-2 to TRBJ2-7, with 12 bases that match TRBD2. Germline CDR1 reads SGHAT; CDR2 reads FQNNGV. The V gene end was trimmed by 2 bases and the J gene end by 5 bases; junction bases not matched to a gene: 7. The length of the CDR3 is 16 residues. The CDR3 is CASSLSPTSGSNEQYF. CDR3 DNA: TGTGCCAGCAGCTTATCCCCGACTAGCGGGAGTAACGAGCAGTACTTC.